Shown below are 26 T cell receptor beta chains from a single sample sequenced in a study of blood T cell repertoires in COVID-19. Assay used: immunoSEQ multiplex PCR; TCRdb lists only in-frame clones, some missing. The repertoire holds more than 95,000 clones, nearly 85% seen once, with 13% in the top ten. Sequenced sample: peripheral blood. Receptors originate from a human donor in a cohort sampled during active or convalescent COVID-19.

This clone is a singleton in its sample. The genes are TRBV6-5 and TRBJ1-1; D unclear. This CDR3 is 15 amino acids long. The V end lost 6 bases, the J end lost 1 base, and 15 bases lay between the germline ends. Germline V gene lookup returns CDR1 MNHEY and CDR2 SVGAGI. CDR3 nucleotide sequence: TGTGCCAGCAGCAAAACGGAGCTCAAGAACACTGAAGCTTTCTTT. It is translated as CASSKTELKNTEAFF.

Concerning this clone itself: Other DNA sequences in this specimen translate into the identical CDR3. The V gene is TRBV3-1 (or the pseudogene TRBV3-2), the J gene TRBJ1-4; D perhaps matches TRBD1 (5 bases). Per the germline V gene, CDR1 is LGHDT and CDR2 is YNNKEL (reference sequence). The CDR3 spans 15 residues. V was clipped by 1 base and J by 4 bases, with 10 bases between them. CDR3 region: CASSQGTTGNEKLFF. Here the CDR3 DNA reads TGTGCCAGCAGCCAAGGGACAACCGGTAATGAAAAACTGTTTTTT.

The chain uses TRBV5-1 and TRBJ2-3; a possible D gene is TRBD1 (5 bases). The CDR3 covers 15 residues. Germline values: CDR1 SGHRS, CDR2 YFSETQ. The ends were cut back, 3 bases at V and 3 bases at J, with 14 bases in the middle. The CDR3 DNA sequence: TGCGCCAGCAGCTCAGAATTCAGGGATACAGATACGCAGTATTTT. Its translation: CASSSEFRDTDTQYF.

This rearrangement joins TRBV10-3 to TRBJ1-1, with D possibly matching TRBD1 (5 bases). The CDR3 is 15 residues long. Trimming cost V 0 bases and J 1 base, with 9 bases left between them. Looked up from germline, CDR1 is ENHRY and CDR2 is SYGVKD. CDR3 nucleotide sequence: TGTGCCATCAGTGAGTCCGGACATCCGAACACTGAAGCTTTCTTT. It specifies CAISESGHPNTEAFF.

The genes are TRBV5-1 and TRBJ2-1; 9 nucleotides align to TRBD1. Per the germline V gene, CDR1 is SGHRS and CDR2 is YFSETQ. Losses at the gene ends were 2 bases for V and 2 bases for J; bases not matched to a gene: 2. The CDR3 is 15 amino acids. CDR3 region: CASSFGDRAYNEQFF. The CDR3 DNA reads as TGCGCCAGCAGCTTTGGGGACAGGGCCTACAATGAGCAGTTCTTC.

The chain uses TRBV18 and TRBJ2-7; D is possibly TRBD1 (6 bases). Looked up from germline, CDR1 is KGHSH and CDR2 is LQKENI. This CDR3 contains 16 residues. V was trimmed by 0 bases and J by 3 bases, leaving 15 bases between them. CDR3 protein: CASSPPKAGVVYEQYF. The DNA for the CDR3 is TGTGCCAGCTCACCACCAAAGGCAGGGGTAGTCTACGAGCAGTACTTC.

The V gene is TRBV2, the J gene TRBJ2-5, with D perhaps TRBD2 (5 bases). The CDR3 loop spans 14 amino acids. The germline V gene has CDR1 SNHLY and CDR2 FYNNEI. Between the trimmed V and J ends, which lost 6 bases and 5 bases, there was a span of 16 bases. CDR3 in amino acids: CASRESARRETQYF. The CDR3 DNA sequence: TGTGCCAGCAGGGAATCGGCCCGGAGGGAGACCCAGTACTTC.

The V gene is TRBV29-1, the J gene TRBJ1-2; TRBD1 might be the D (5 bases). Germline V CDR1 and CDR2: SQVTM, ANQGSEA. Deletions cut 2 bases from V and 4 bases from J, with 14 bases between. The CDR3 length is 14 residues. CDR3 coding DNA: TGCAGCGTTGAACGGGGGTCTCGAGGCTATGGCTACACCTTC. Protein product: CSVERGSRGYGYTF.

The gene calls are TRBV2 and TRBJ2-3; D may be TRBD1 (6 bases). Germline loops: CDR1 SNHLY, CDR2 FYNNEI. Deletions cut 4 bases from V and 3 bases from J, with 17 bases between. The CDR3 spans 16 residues. Here the CDR3 DNA reads TGTGCCAGCAGTGGCGCTCACAGGGTTGGGACAGATACGCAGTATTTT. This sequence encodes CASSGAHRVGTDTQYF.

The rearrangement links TRBV5-1 to TRBJ1-2, with TRBD1 identical over 9 bases. The V segment lost 0 bases and the J segment 7 bases; nucleotides outside the gene matches: 4. The CDR3 contains 14 residues. CDR1 and CDR2 from the germline V gene are SGHRS and YFSETQ. The DNA for the CDR3 is TGCGCCAGCAGCTTGGAGGGACAGGGTTTTGGCTACACCTTC. Its protein product is CASSLEGQGFGYTF.

This chain links TRBV5-1 with TRBJ1-5; D may be TRBD1 (6 bases). The V end lost 2 bases, the J end lost 4 bases, and 13 bases lay between the germline ends. The CDR3 is made up of 15 amino acids. CDR1 is SGHRS and CDR2 is YFSETQ in the germline V gene. For the CDR3, the DNA is TGCGCCAGCAGCTTTCTAGGGGGGGGTAATCAGCCCCAGCATTTT. As protein: CASSFLGGGNQPQHF.

The genes are TRBV12-3 or TRBV12-4 and TRBJ2-3; D is unclear. V was clipped by 6 bases and J by 6 bases, with 10 bases between them. CDR3 length equals 12 residues. The CDR3 protein is CASRAPGDTQYF. In DNA form, the CDR3 reads TGTGCCAGCAGAGCCCCCGGGGATACGCAGTATTTT.

The V and J genes are TRBV25-1 and TRBJ2-7, with D maybe TRBD1 (6 bases). V shed 5 bases and J shed 2 bases, with 10 bases lying between them. CDR3 size: 13 residues. In germline, CDR1 is MGHDK, CDR2 SYGVNS. The chain's CDR3 is CASSQQGPYEQYF. In DNA, the CDR3 is TGTGCCAGCAGTCAACAGGGCCCCTACGAGCAGTACTTC.

The chain uses TRBV18 and TRBJ1-1; 8 bases are shared with TRBD1. J lost 0 bases, V lost 0 bases, and 3 bases had no gene match. The germline CDR1 and CDR2 sequences are KGHSH and LQKENI. CDR3 length: 16 amino acids. CDR3 in amino acids: CASSPPGTGVNTEAFF. The CDR3 region has the DNA TGTGCCAGCTCACCACCCGGGACAGGAGTGAACACTGAAGCTTTCTTT. Full variable domain (missing parts from reference TRBV18 and TRBJ1-1): NAGVMQNPRHLVRRRGQEARLRCSPMKGHSHVYWYRQLPEEGLKFMVYLQKENIIDESGMPKERFSAEFPKEGPSILRIQQVVRGDSAAYFCASSPPGTGVNTEAFFGQGTRLTVV.

The chain links TRBV9 to TRBJ2-1; tentative D call: TRBD2 (6 bases). The germline V and J ends were trimmed by 0 bases and 3 bases, with 13 bases remaining between them. The CDR3 length is 16 residues. CDR1 and CDR2 from the germline V gene are SGDLS and YYNGEE. CDR3 protein: CASSVASGGVYNEQFF. CDR3 nucleotide sequence: TGTGCCAGCAGCGTAGCCTCTGGCGGGGTCTACAATGAGCAGTTCTTC.

This clone was picked up a small number of times. J is TRBJ2-1 and V is TRBV3-1 (or the pseudogene TRBV3-2); 9 bases are a match to TRBD2. CDR1 LGHDT and CDR2 YNNKEL come from the germline V gene (reference sequence). The CDR3 is 13 residues long. V shed 4 bases and J 10 bases; nucleotides not matched to a gene: 5. CDR3 nucleotide sequence: TGTGCCAGCAGCCGTCTAGCGGGACGGGAGCAGTTCTTC. Translating gives CASSRLAGREQFF.

This clone was found once. This sequence joins TRBV7-2 and TRBJ1-6, with 7 bases fitting TRBD1. The CDR3 has 15 residues. Germline CDR1 and CDR2: SGHTA and FQGNSA. V trimming: 6 bases; J trimming: 2 bases; junction bases outside the gene matches: 4. CDR3 nucleotide sequence: TGTGCCAGCAGGCCGGGACAGCCCTATAATTCACCCCTCCACTTT. Amino acid sequence: CASRPGQPYNSPLHF.

This clone was detected once. The V call is TRBV19, the J call TRBJ1-5; the D gene is possibly TRBD1 (6 bases). The CDR3 is 16 amino acids. Germline V gene sequence: CDR1 LNHDA, CDR2 SQIVND (reference sequence). Trimming cost V 8 bases and J 5 bases, with 22 bases left between them. The CDR3 loop reads CASGLPTGFRDQPQHF. CDR3 in DNA: TGTGCCAGTGGGCTCCCAACAGGGTTTCGGGATCAGCCCCAGCATTTT.

The chain combines TRBV6-5 with TRBJ1-2; a weak D match, TRBD1 (5 bases). CDR1 and CDR2 (germline): MNHEY, SVGAGI. Trimming stripped 10 bases from V and 3 bases from J, with 18 bases between. CDR3 length: 14 amino acids. Here the CDR3 reads CATARQNEHYGYTF. In nucleotides, the CDR3 is TGTGCCACCGCCCGACAGAATGAACACTATGGCTACACCTTC.

The genes are TRBV5-6 and TRBJ2-3; tentatively, D is TRBD2 (6 bases). Germline V lookup: CDR1 SGHDT, CDR2 YYEEEE. V gave up 4 bases and J gave up 0 bases, with 12 bases separating them. The CDR3 runs to 15 residues. CDR3 DNA: TGTGCCAGCAGCCCCAGTAGCGGTAGCACAGATACGCAGTATTTT. Translation: CASSPSSGSTDTQYF.

V gene TRBV6-5 combines with J gene TRBJ2-2, with D possibly being TRBD2 (5 bases). V lost 5 bases to trimming and J lost 11 bases, with 12 bases between them. The V gene's germline CDR1 is MNHEY and CDR2 SVGAGI. The CDR3 has 12 residues. For the CDR3, the DNA is TGTGCCAGCAGTCTCGGGGTCGGCGAGCTGTTTTTT. Residues: CASSLGVGELFF.

This chain connects TRBV19 to TRBJ1-1; D gene ambiguous. Germline V gene sequence: CDR1 LNHDA, CDR2 SQIVND (reference sequence). Deletions cut 2 bases from V and 3 bases from J, with 7 bases between. This CDR3 is 13 amino acids long. The CDR3 bases are TGTGCCAGTAGTATACGTTCGGACACTGAAGCTTTCTTT. As protein: CASSIRSDTEAFF.

The rearrangement joins TRBV19 to TRBJ1-5; perhaps TRBD1 as D (6 bases). The germline V and J ends were trimmed by 5 bases and 7 bases, with 15 bases remaining between them. The CDR3 extends over 14 amino acids. Germline CDR1 LNHDA, CDR2 SQIVND (reference sequence). CDR3 DNA sequence: TGTGCCAGTAGTGACCACAGGGCAGGACAGCCCCAGCATTTT. As protein: CASSDHRAGQPQHF.

This clone was detected a few times. J is TRBJ2-3 and V is TRBV27; TRBD1 matches at 9 bases. The CDR3 runs 16 residues. Germline CDR1 is MNHEY and CDR2 is SMNVEV (reference sequence). V trimming: 8 bases; J trimming: 3 bases; junction bases outside the gene matches: 12. Here the CDR3 reads CASGLQGQGVTDTQYF. DNA of the CDR3: TGTGCCAGCGGACTCCAGGGACAGGGAGTGACAGATACGCAGTATTTT.

The chain links TRBV15 to TRBJ2-1, with TRBD2 matching 7 bases. This CDR3 comprises 15 residues. The V gene's germline CDR1 is LNHNV and CDR2 YYDKDF (reference sequence). After removal of 0 bases from V and 6 bases from J, the junction contained 5 bases not matched to a gene. DNA for the CDR3: TGTGCCACCAGCAGAGATAGCCTAGCGGCCAATGAGCAGTTCTTC. Translating gives CATSRDSLAANEQFF.

The chain carries TRBV10-1 and TRBJ2-7, with TRBD2 matching 8 bases. V dropped 6 bases and J dropped 7; count of bases not matched to a gene: 2. Looked up from germline, CDR1 is WNHNN and CDR2 is SYGVQD (reference sequence). The CDR3 extends over 11 amino acids. The CDR3 region has the DNA TGCGCCAGCAGGGGACTAGGTGAGCAGTACTTC. It translates to CASRGLGEQYF.